The source of this T cell receptor (beta chain) is a study of blood T cell repertoires in COVID-19. The overall study: Samples representing acute and convalescent COVID-19 were sourced from the United States, Italy and Spain. The analysed material was cDNA or gDNA that came from T cells, B-cell-depleted T cells, or PBMCs.

Germline loops: CDR1 KGHSH, CDR2 LQKENI. V was cut by 6 bases and J by 4 bases, with 10 bases left in between. The CDR3 has 13 amino acids. Original processing notes: Using reference gene primer amplification, nucleated cell counts were estimated. Here immunoSEQ multiplex PCR was the method, and the copy in TCRdb shows in-frame clones only, minus some. V and J calls plus clone size are reproduced from that table; the DNA served to infer D and trimming. Here the sample spans 65,000 or so clones, 65% to 85% being singletons. The sequenced sample consisted of peripheral blood. The clonotype originates from a woman between 50 and 59 years old with active or convalescent COVID-19. This chain connects TRBV18 to TRBJ1-5; D is ambiguous. CDR3 region: CASSESQNQPQHF. The DNA of the CDR3 is TGTGCCAGCTCCGAGAGCCAAAATCAGCCCCAGCATTTT.